The subject of this entry is one TCR beta chain. Allocation to cohorts depended on clinical history reported by the participants. Symptom resolution, clearance, or two negative PCRs marked donors in Cohort 3 as recovered. The data are from a study of blood T cell repertoires in COVID-19. Between the trimmed V and J ends, which lost 0 bases and 1 base, there was a span of 6 bases. Germline loops: CDR1 SGHTA, CDR2 FQGTGA. This CDR3 is 15 amino acids long. Original processing methods: The assay estimated nucleated cells by amplifying reference gene primers. Here immunoSEQ multiplex PCR was the method, and the copy in TCRdb shows in-frame clones only, minus some. The V and J calls and clone size are taken from that table; D and trimming were inferred from the DNA. The sample lists around 260,000 clones, 80% to 95% occurring once.

The J gene is TRBJ2-2, the V gene TRBV7-3; unclear D gene. The sequenced sample was PBMCs or T cells enriched from blood (not recorded which). This TCR came from a woman under 40 who had recovered from COVID-19. CDR3 protein: CASSLTEQNTGELFF. The CDR3 DNA is TGTGCCAGCAGCTTAACCGAGCAGAACACCGGGGAGCTGTTTTTT.